This passage covers 10 T cell receptor beta chains from one sample sequenced in a study of T cell responses to AZD1222 COVID-19 vaccine. Sequencing used immunoSEQ multiplex PCR; TCRdb keeps in-frame clones, though not all of them. The sample consists of around 84,000 clones, about 91% of them appearing once. Sequencing was performed on peripheral blood, taken on day 0 of MenACWY control vaccination. The receptors stem from an adult in good health.

CDR3 residues: CASSLFAGAETQYF. CDR3 DNA sequence: TGTGCCAGCAGCTTGTTCGCTGGTGCGGAGACCCAGTACTTC. The chain uses TRBV5-6 and TRBJ2-5; D is unclear. This CDR3 has 14 residues. Trimming stripped 1 base from V and 5 bases from J, with 12 bases between. Germline loops: CDR1 SGHDT, CDR2 YYEEEE.

The chain has TRBV14 and TRBJ2-3, with D unresolved. Germline-derived CDR1 and CDR2 are SGHDN and FVKESK. The CDR3 sequence is 13 residues long. V lost 5 bases to trimming and J lost 2 bases, with 8 bases between them. CDR3 nucleotides: TGTGCCAGCAGCATCAGAGCCACAGATACGCAGTATTTT. Protein sequence: CASSIRATDTQYF.

On this clone itself: The junction differs from germline at one of its ends, possibly a read error. The J gene is TRBJ2-2, the V gene TRBV3-1 (or the pseudogene TRBV3-2); tentative D call: TRBD1 (5 bases). Germline CDR1 is LGHDT and CDR2 is YNNKEL (reference sequence). The CDR3 runs 12 residues. The CDR3 sequence is CAGRVWAGELFF. The CDR3 DNA sequence: TGTGCCGGCAGGGTATGGGCCGGGGAGCTGTTTTTT.

This clone was counted a single time. The chain joins TRBV6-5 to TRBJ1-6, with no clear D. CDR1 is MNHEY, CDR2 SVGAGI, per germline. The CDR3 sequence is 12 residues long. Trimming removed 2 bases at V and 7 bases at J, with 3 bases between. DNA for the CDR3: TGTGCCAGCAGTTACGTCAATTCACCCCTCCACTTT. Encoded protein: CASSYVNSPLHF.

V gene TRBV9 combines with J gene TRBJ1-3; possibly TRBD1 for D (5 bases). This CDR3 has 13 residues. Germline V gene lookup returns CDR1 SGDLS and CDR2 YYNGEE. The V end was cut by 0 bases, the J end by 7 bases, with 8 bases between. CDR3 coding DNA: TGTGCCAGCAGCGTAGCTGGGGGGAACACCATATATTTT. This gives the protein CASSVAGGNTIYF. The full variable domain, completed using reference TRBV9 and TRBJ1-3, is DSGVTQTPKHLITATGQRVTLRCSPRSGDLSVYWYQQSLDQGLQFLIQYYNGEERAKGNILERFSAQQFPDLHSELNLSSLELGDSALYFCASSVAGGNTIYFGEGSWLTVV.

On this clone itself: Relative to the germline gene, one junction end is altered; a read error may explain this. The gene calls are TRBV7-7 and TRBJ2-3; 8 bases line up with TRBD2. The CDR3 contains 17 residues. Germline CDR1 and CDR2: SSHAT and FNYEAQ (reference sequence). CDR3 loop: CASSLGSGLAPTDTQYF. DNA of the CDR3: TGTGCTAGCAGCTTAGGATCAGGACTAGCACCTACAGATACGCAGTATTTT.

The gene calls are TRBV7-6 and TRBJ1-2; perhaps TRBD1 as D (6 bases). From germline, CDR1 is SGHVS and CDR2 FNYEAQ. V was cut by 6 bases and J by 9 bases, with 11 bases left in between. The CDR3 is 11 amino acids. The CDR3 DNA follows: TGTGCCAGCAGTTCAACAGGGAGCTACACCTTC. Translating gives CASSSTGSYTF.

The V and J genes are TRBV2 and TRBJ2-2; D gene ambiguous. The CDR3 length is 14 residues. Deletions cut 7 bases from V and 0 bases from J, with 9 bases between. Germline CDR1 reads SNHLY; CDR2 reads FYNNEI. In nucleotides, the CDR3 is TGTGCCAGCACCGCCAGCGCGAACACCGGGGAGCTGTTTTTT. This encodes CASTASANTGELFF.

V and J are TRBV7-3 and TRBJ1-1; the D is unclear. Germline lookup yields CDR1 SGHTA and CDR2 FQGTGA. CDR3 length equals 13 residues. V dropped 2 bases and J dropped 7 bases, with 11 bases sitting between them. This CDR3 reads CASSLSLQSEAFF. DNA of the CDR3: TGTGCCAGCAGCTTATCCCTACAGAGTGAAGCTTTCTTT.

This rearrangement joins TRBV19 to TRBJ2-2; D gene unclear. CDR3 size: 14 residues. V was trimmed by 3 bases and J by 0 bases, leaving 5 bases between them. Germline CDR1 is LNHDA and CDR2 is SQIVND (reference sequence). The CDR3 DNA sequence: TGTGCCAGTAGTATTCGTCCGAACACCGGGGAGCTGTTTTTT. Translating it yields CASSIRPNTGELFF. The full variable domain, in which reference TRBV19 and TRBJ2-2 provide the parts outside the CDR3, is DGGITQSPKYLFRKEGQNVTLSCEQNLNHDAMYWYRQDPGQGLRLIYYSQIVNDFQKGDIAEGYSVSREKKESFPLTVTSAQKNPTAFYLCASSIRPNTGELFFGEGSRLTVL.